What follows are 32 T cell receptor beta chains derived from one specimen sequenced in a study of blood T cell repertoires in COVID-19. TCRdb keeps only in-frame clones here, not all; method: immunoSEQ multiplex PCR. This table holds 250,000 to 300,000 clones, nearly 90% found once. The material sequenced was peripheral blood. The source is a woman in her 30s with acute or convalescent COVID-19.

This clone was seen a handful of times. This chain joins TRBV10-3 and TRBJ1-5; D unresolved. Germline assignment: CDR1 ENHRY and CDR2 SYGVKD. The germline V and J ends were trimmed by 4 bases and 4 bases, with 5 bases remaining between them. The CDR3 sequence is 12 residues long. The CDR3 DNA reads as TGTGCCATCAGTGGAGGTAATCAGCCCCAGCATTTT. Its translation: CAISGGNQPQHF.

The chain uses TRBV9 and TRBJ2-1, with 10 bases aligning to TRBD2. J lost 10 bases, V lost 0 bases, and 7 bases had no gene match. The length of the CDR3 is 15 residues. Germline V CDR1 and CDR2: SGDLS, YYNGEE. The CDR3 DNA reads as TGTGCCAGCAGCGTAGTCCCTAGCGGGAGCGGCGAGCAGTTCTTC. Translation: CASSVVPSGSGEQFF. Drawing the rest from reference TRBV9 and TRBJ2-1, the complete variable domain is DSGVTQTPKHLITATGQRVTLRCSPRSGDLSVYWYQQSLDQGLQFLIQYYNGEERAKGNILERFSAQQFPDLHSELNLSSLELGDSALYFCASSVVPSGSGEQFFGPGTRLTVL.

V is TRBV7-2 and J is TRBJ1-3; D possibly corresponds to TRBD1 (6 bases). CDR3 length equals 17 residues. The germline gives CDR1 SGHTA, CDR2 FQGNSA. Trimming took 1 base from V and 0 from J, leaving 13 bases between them. This CDR3 reads CASSLVGGLTSGNTIYF. As DNA, the CDR3 is TGTGCCAGCAGCTTAGTCGGGGGGCTGACCTCTGGAAACACCATATATTTT.

V and J are TRBV29-1 and TRBJ1-4; tentative D call: TRBD1 (5 bases). CDR3 length equals 11 residues. V shed 7 bases and J shed 7 bases, with 10 bases lying between them. Germline V gene lookup returns CDR1 SQVTM and CDR2 ANQGSEA. The DNA for the CDR3 is TGCAGCGGCAGGGAAGGTGAAAAACTGTTTTTT. Amino acids: CSGREGEKLFF.

This chain joins TRBV27 and TRBJ1-5; D uncertain. The germline V and J ends were trimmed by 1 base and 7 bases, with 11 bases remaining between them. The CDR3 length is 14 residues. The germline V gene has CDR1 MNHEY and CDR2 SMNVEV (reference sequence). CDR3 nucleotides: TGTGCCAGCAGTTTATTAGGTGGCAGGCAGCCCCAGCATTTT. This encodes CASSLLGGRQPQHF.

This chain uses TRBV9 with TRBJ1-3, with D perhaps TRBD1 (5 bases). Trimming left V 3 bases short and J 0 bases short, with 13 bases between. This CDR3 region has 16 residues. Germline V gene lookup returns CDR1 SGDLS and CDR2 YYNGEE. This CDR3 is CASSARGDVSGNTIYF. The CDR3 DNA is TGTGCCAGCAGCGCCCGGGGGGACGTCTCTGGAAACACCATATATTTT.

This clone was seen a few times. The chain couples TRBV7-9 to TRBJ1-4; D remains ambiguous. V lost 3 bases, J lost 7 bases, and 15 bases lay in between. The CDR3 spans 15 residues. Germline loops: CDR1 SEHNR, CDR2 FQNEAQ (reference sequence). The CDR3 loop is CASSFLTAVGEKLFF. The CDR3, as DNA: TGTGCCAGCAGCTTTCTGACTGCCGTAGGTGAAAAACTGTTTTTT.

The J gene is TRBJ2-1, the V gene TRBV30; a weak D match, TRBD2 (6 bases). Trimming pared 4 bases from V and 3 bases from J, leaving 13 bases between. The CDR3 spans 14 residues. Germline lookup yields CDR1 GTSNPN and CDR2 SVGIG (reference sequence). DNA for the CDR3: TGTGCCTGGAAGGAGGCGGGAATCTACAATGAGCAGTTCTTC. Translation: CAWKEAGIYNEQFF.

This clone showed up just a few times. This chain links TRBV5-1 with TRBJ2-1; the D is unclear. V was clipped by 2 bases and J by 0 bases, with 9 bases between them. Germline CDR1 is SGHRS and CDR2 is YFSETQ. The CDR3 has 15 amino acids. The CDR3 protein is CASSFDLYSYNEQFF. In DNA form, the CDR3 reads TGCGCCAGCAGCTTCGACTTATACTCCTACAATGAGCAGTTCTTC.

Comments on this clone: The same CDR3 arises from other DNA sequences in this sample as well. The chain employs TRBV29-1 and TRBJ2-7; D might be TRBD2 (5 bases). Deletions cut 6 bases from V and 0 bases from J, with 6 bases between. CDR3 length equals 11 residues. Germline loops: CDR1 SQVTM, CDR2 ANQGSEA. The CDR3 DNA reads TGCAGCGTGGGGAGCTCCTACGAGCAGTACTTC. This sequence encodes CSVGSSYEQYF.

The chain employs TRBV7-9 and TRBJ1-1; D gene uncertain. V was cut by 2 bases and J by 2 bases, with 6 bases left in between. This CDR3 has 13 residues. Germline V gives CDR1 SEHNR, CDR2 FQNEAQ (reference sequence). The CDR3 loop is CASSLNQNTEAFF. DNA of the CDR3: TGTGCCAGCAGCTTAAATCAAAACACTGAAGCTTTCTTT.

The rearrangement uses TRBV12-5 and TRBJ2-2; D unresolved. Germline CDR1 LGHNT, CDR2 FRNRAP. The CDR3 runs to 17 residues. Deletions cut 0 bases from V and 8 bases from J, with 19 bases between. The CDR3 DNA sequence: TGTGCTAGTGGTTTGGTCCCGGGTATGGCCCCTAAAGGGGAGCTGTTTTTT. It encodes CASGLVPGMAPKGELFF.

This chain links TRBV6-2 or TRBV6-3 with TRBJ1-1; D uncertain. The CDR3 runs 13 residues. The V gene's germline CDR1 is MNHEY and CDR2 SVGEGT. V dropped 6 bases and J dropped 1 base, with 9 bases sitting between them. The chain's CDR3 is CASSLTRNTEAFF. CDR3 nucleotides: TGTGCCAGCAGCCTCACACGGAACACTGAAGCTTTCTTT.

The chain combines TRBV18 with TRBJ1-1; 8 bases map to TRBD1. V trimming: 4 bases; J trimming: 3 bases; junction bases outside the gene matches: 4. Germline CDR1 is KGHSH and CDR2 is LQKENI. CDR3 length: 14 amino acids. In DNA form, the CDR3 reads TGTGCCAGCTCACTAGGACAGGGATACACTGAAGCTTTCTTT. Translated, it gives CASSLGQGYTEAFF.

V and J are TRBV13 and TRBJ1-5, with TRBD1 matching over 7 bases. Germline-derived CDR1 and CDR2 are PRHDT and FYEKMQ (reference sequence). Trimming at V came to 1 base and at J to 5 bases, leaving 11 bases not matched to a gene. The CDR3 has 17 amino acids. The CDR3 spells CASSLALLEGADQPQHF. CDR3 bases: TGTGCCAGCAGCTTAGCCCTTTTAGAGGGGGCAGATCAGCCCCAGCATTTT.

V usage is TRBV6-4 and J usage is TRBJ1-5, with a tentative D call TRBD1 (6 bases). Trimming removed 6 bases from V and 0 bases from J, with 12 bases in between. This CDR3 is built from 15 residues. CDR1 MRHNA and CDR2 SNTAGT come from the germline V gene. The DNA of the CDR3 is TGTGCCAGCAGCACCGACAGGTATAGCAATCAGCCCCAGCATTTT. It specifies CASSTDRYSNQPQHF.

The V and J genes are TRBV30 and TRBJ1-1, with no clear D. Between the trimmed V and J ends, which lost 4 bases and 4 bases, there was a span of 10 bases. In germline, CDR1 is GTSNPN, CDR2 SVGIG (reference sequence). The CDR3 consists of 12 residues. The chain's CDR3 is CAWTRYSTEAFF. CDR3 nucleotide sequence: TGTGCCTGGACCCGTTATTCCACTGAAGCTTTCTTT.

The V call is TRBV6-5, the J call TRBJ2-7, with D perhaps matching TRBD1 (6 bases). This CDR3 has 13 amino acids. Germline CDR1 reads MNHEY; CDR2 reads SVGAGI. Trimming took 6 bases from V and 2 from J, leaving 11 bases between them. The CDR3 DNA reads TGTGCCAGCAGGAGGGACACTACCTACGAGCAGTACTTC. Amino acid sequence: CASRRDTTYEQYF.

V is TRBV18 and J is TRBJ2-3; a weak D match, TRBD2 (5 bases). CDR1 and CDR2 from the germline V gene are KGHSH and LQKENI. The CDR3 is made up of 15 amino acids. Trimming took 5 bases from V and 0 from J, leaving 12 bases between them. CDR3 sequence (DNA): TGTGCCAGCTCATCCCAACTAGGAAGCACAGATACGCAGTATTTT. Amino acid sequence: CASSSQLGSTDTQYF.

The chain recombines TRBV4-2 with TRBJ1-2; no firm D call. V was clipped by 0 bases and J by 4 bases, with 9 bases between them. Germline V gene sequence: CDR1 LGHNA, CDR2 YNFKEQ. CDR3 length equals 14 residues. In DNA form, the CDR3 reads TGTGCCAGCAGCCAAGACCCCAGATTCTATGGCTACACCTTC. This sequence encodes CASSQDPRFYGYTF.

The chain couples TRBV19 to TRBJ1-2, with 7 positions matching TRBD1. Germline V gene sequence: CDR1 LNHDA, CDR2 SQIVND (reference sequence). This CDR3 spans 16 amino acids. V lost 3 bases, J lost 7 bases, and 14 bases stayed unmatched. The CDR3 DNA sequence: TGTGCCAGTAGTATCACGGGGGACAGAGGAAGAAGTGGCTACACCTTC. Translating it yields CASSITGDRGRSGYTF.

The chain links TRBV9 to TRBJ2-7; the match to TRBD2 covers 8 bases. The V segment lost 0 bases and the J segment 0 bases; nucleotides outside the gene matches: 8. The CDR3 runs to 17 residues. Germline CDR1 and CDR2: SGDLS and YYNGEE. The CDR3 sequence is CASSVDPSSGYSYEQYF. The CDR3 DNA reads as TGTGCCAGCAGCGTAGACCCCTCTAGCGGGTACTCCTACGAGCAGTACTTC.

This chain links TRBV27 with TRBJ2-1; weak D call: TRBD2 (5 bases). V dropped 0 bases and J dropped 6 bases, with 9 bases sitting between them. Per germline, CDR1 MNHEY and CDR2 SMNVEV (reference sequence). The CDR3 length is 14 residues. For the CDR3, the DNA is TGTGCCAGCAGTTTATCGAACGGGATCAATGAGCAGTTCTTC. Its translation: CASSLSNGINEQFF.

Notes on this clone: The same CDR3 can be traced to other DNA sequences in this sample. J is TRBJ2-7 and V is TRBV27; 10 nucleotides agree with TRBD2. V lost 8 bases and J lost 2; bases outside the gene matches: 3. From germline, CDR1 is MNHEY and CDR2 SMNVEV (reference sequence). The CDR3 totals 13 residues. CDR3 in amino acids: CASRTSGAYEQYF. In nucleotides, the CDR3 is TGTGCCAGCCGGACTAGCGGTGCCTACGAGCAGTACTTC.

This clone came up once. V usage is TRBV7-6 and J usage is TRBJ2-2, with D unresolved. V shed 1 base and J shed 1 base, with 10 bases lying between them. The CDR3 covers 16 residues. The germline V gene has CDR1 SGHVS and CDR2 FNYEAQ. CDR3 DNA: TGTGCCAGCAGCTTAGGATCAGGTCTGAACACCGGGGAGCTGTTTTTT. It yields the protein CASSLGSGLNTGELFF.

This clone was counted a few times. The chain recombines TRBV4-3 with TRBJ1-1; a weak D match, TRBD1 (5 bases). V was clipped by 0 bases and J by 1 base, with 9 bases between them. The CDR3 runs to 15 residues. Germline assignment: CDR1 LGHNA and CDR2 YSLEER. The DNA for the CDR3 is TGCGCCAGCAGCCAAGAGCGGACACGGAACACTGAAGCTTTCTTT. This encodes CASSQERTRNTEAFF.

The rearrangement links TRBV7-2 to TRBJ2-5; D unclear. Trimming took 2 bases from V and 7 from J, leaving 11 bases between them. The CDR3 has 13 amino acids. Per germline, CDR1 SGHTA and CDR2 FQGNSA. CDR3 sequence reads: CASSLHSGGTQYF. The CDR3 DNA reads as TGTGCCAGCAGCTTACATTCCGGTGGGACCCAGTACTTC.

The J gene is TRBJ1-2, the V gene TRBV6-5, with 8 bases matching TRBD1. This CDR3 spans 14 amino acids. Trimming took 7 bases from V and 4 from J; bases not matched to a gene: 8. The germline gives CDR1 MNHEY, CDR2 SVGAGI. CDR3 loop: CASTATGVGYGYTF. Here the CDR3 DNA reads TGTGCCAGCACCGCGACAGGGGTAGGCTATGGCTACACCTTC.

The CDR3 reads CASSQHIQRPRNYEQYF. The CDR3, as DNA: TGCGCCAGCAGTCAACACATCCAGCGACCAAGAAACTACGAGCAGTACTTC. The V gene is TRBV23-1, the J gene TRBJ2-7; D not resolved. TRBV23-1 is classed as an ORF, of uncertain function. The CDR3 spans 17 residues. Deletions cut 2 bases from V and 3 bases from J, with 20 bases between.

The chain uses TRBV7-2 and TRBJ2-1; TRBD2 agrees at 9 bases. The CDR3 totals 15 residues. The germline V gene encodes CDR1 SGHTA and CDR2 FQGNSA. V was pared by 1 base and J by 7 bases, with 5 bases of the junction left unmatched. CDR3 amino acids: CASSLVAGVGNEQFF. The CDR3 DNA reads as TGTGCCAGCAGCTTAGTAGCGGGAGTGGGGAATGAGCAGTTCTTC.

V gene TRBV7-9 combines with J gene TRBJ2-4; TRBD2 aligns across 9 bases. Per the germline V gene, CDR1 is SEHNR and CDR2 is FQNEAQ (reference sequence). The CDR3 loop spans 18 amino acids. J gave up 0 bases and V 3 bases, and 9 bases lay outside the gene matches. The CDR3 DNA reads TGTGCCAGCAGCTTGGGAAGACTAGCGGAACTAGCCAAAAACATTCAGTACTTC. Translating it yields CASSLGRLAELAKNIQYF.

This sequence joins TRBV29-1 and TRBJ2-1; 12 bases are shared with TRBD2. Per the germline V gene, CDR1 is SQVTM and CDR2 is ANQGSEA. V shed 7 bases and J 9 bases; nucleotides not matched to a gene: 7. This CDR3 spans 13 amino acids. The CDR3 sequence: CSGRLAGATEQFF. In DNA form, the CDR3 reads TGCAGCGGACGACTAGCGGGAGCTACTGAGCAGTTCTTC.